Included here is one T cell receptor beta chain sequence, with context. Germline V gives CDR1 SGHRS, CDR2 YFSETQ. The CDR3 length is 15 residues. J lost 4 bases, V lost 0 bases, and 2 bases had no gene match. The sample belongs to a study of T cell changes during pregnancy in multiple sclerosis. Generated by immunoSEQ multiplex PCR, the TCRdb table keeps only in-frame clones and is missing some. The table has tens of thousands of clones, roughly 92% seen once; the top ten hold about 2.9%. The genes are TRBV5-1 and TRBJ1-5, with 9 bases fitting TRBD1. This receptor was identified in a female donor in good health, enrolled as a control in a pregnancy study. The source was peripheral blood, collected in the third trimester of pregnancy. The CDR3 is CASSLGDRDNQPQHF. The CDR3 bases are TGCGCCAGCAGCTTGGGGGACAGGGATAATCAGCCCCAGCATTTT.